This TCR beta chain was sequenced for a study of identical twins (dated by TCRdb to 2016 to 2017). Broadly, across the study: To test whether fetal clonotypes persist, this study deep-sequenced TCR alpha and beta repertoires from monozygotic twins, from unrelated adults of various ages, and from cord blood. To rule out contamination, replicate twin experiments were performed at different times with different library preparation protocols. The study at large found these results: In monozygotic twins, out-of-frame TCR alpha sharing was systematically underestimated by recombination models, although the models agreed with sharing between unrelated individuals. Fewer insertions were carried by abundant cord blood beta clonotypes, a similar but weaker trend appeared in young adult naive repertoires, and no such trend appeared in memory repertoires. Out-of-frame TCR alpha sequences shared between twins showed an excess of low generation-probability sequences compared with coincidental sharing between unrelated individuals. Excess twin sharing in beta out-of-frame sequences was weaker because fewer shared sequences lowered the signal-to-noise ratio. Because the same donors could not be followed over many years, conclusions were based on cross-sectional statistical analysis. Invariant T cells such as MAIT and iNKT could partly confound zero-insertion analyses, although diverse VJ usage argued against such confounding for most clonotypes.

Ends trimmed: V by 6 bases, J by 6 bases; bases unmatched to a gene: 5. The CDR3 runs 14 residues from the cysteine to the phenylalanine. CDR3 DNA only is kept here, 42 bases in frame from base 1. For CDR1 and CDR2, the germline V gene (reference sequence) lists MNHEY and SMNVEV. The receptor library was made with 5' RACE. For sequencing, an Illumina HiSeq 2000 was employed. Template switching introduced a universal primer binding site; the final cDNA contained a unique molecular identifier, enabling accurate counting of TCR cDNA molecules. First-strand cDNA for TCR alpha and beta chains was synthesized from specific primers in the conserved constant-segment region. To control for contamination, every cDNA library carried two barcodes: a SMART-Mk sample barcode plus Illumina barcodes. Two successive PCR steps introduced TruSeq adapter sequences along with Illumina sample barcodes. Sequencing of the TCR alpha and beta cDNA libraries was done on the Illumina HiSeq platform using custom primers. The authors' pipeline ran thus. Raw reads were processed with MiGEC to extract unique molecular identifiers, and MiXCR was used to determine CDR3 positions. Recombination models were inferred per individual with the repgenHMM and IGoR tools using an EM algorithm. Shared clonotype analysis was performed with the tcR package in R, normalizing sharing by the product of cloneset sizes. To study raw recombination free of thymic and clonal selection effects, out-of-frame nonproductive sequences were analyzed. TCRdb reran the public reads through fastp at Q25 and MiXCR, keeping productive beta chains. Rows with a matching CDR3 protein are joined into one entry that keeps the most common DNA and genes. TCRdb's processing, not the authors', yielded these V and J calls. Here the sample has 350,000 to 600,000 distinct CDR3 sequences; 13% to 15% occur a single time. 0.52% of the sample is held by the ten biggest clonotypes.

Turning to this clonotype: Its target antigen remains unknown. No base qualities exist here, and no much larger clone lies one base off it.

Every donor was a healthy Caucasian. The twin cohort consisted of three pairs of female monozygotic twins, all aged about 18 to 29 years. CD4+ and CD8+ T cell populations were isolated with positive isolation kits from Invitrogen. The sample was also reused in another study, on yellow fever vaccine responses in identical twins. As the second study states: According to the authors, in identical twins the way T cells responded to vaccination appeared partly convergent and partly personalized. The study precisely tracked vaccine-responding T cell clones in identical twins.

This TCR was recovered from a woman aged 18-30 years in good health. The receptor chain draws on TRBV27 and TRBJ2-1; TRBD1 aligns with 10 central bases. The sample taken for sequencing was CD4+ T cells sorted from blood. CDR3 region: CASSTRDRGNEQFF. The DNA sequence is TGTGCCAGCAGCACCCGGGACAGGGGCAATGAGCAGTTCTTC.